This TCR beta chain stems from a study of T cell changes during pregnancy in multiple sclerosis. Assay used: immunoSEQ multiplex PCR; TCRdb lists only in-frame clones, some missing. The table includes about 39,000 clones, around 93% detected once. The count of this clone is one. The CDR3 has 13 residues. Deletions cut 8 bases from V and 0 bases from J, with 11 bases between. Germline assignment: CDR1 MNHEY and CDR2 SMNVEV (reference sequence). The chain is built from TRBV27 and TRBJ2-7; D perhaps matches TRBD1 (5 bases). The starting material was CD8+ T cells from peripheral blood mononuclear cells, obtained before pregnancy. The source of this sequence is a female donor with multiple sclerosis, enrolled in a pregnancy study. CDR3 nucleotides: TGTGCCAGCGGTGGGGCACGCTCCTACGAGCAGTACTTC. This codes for CASGGARSYEQYF.